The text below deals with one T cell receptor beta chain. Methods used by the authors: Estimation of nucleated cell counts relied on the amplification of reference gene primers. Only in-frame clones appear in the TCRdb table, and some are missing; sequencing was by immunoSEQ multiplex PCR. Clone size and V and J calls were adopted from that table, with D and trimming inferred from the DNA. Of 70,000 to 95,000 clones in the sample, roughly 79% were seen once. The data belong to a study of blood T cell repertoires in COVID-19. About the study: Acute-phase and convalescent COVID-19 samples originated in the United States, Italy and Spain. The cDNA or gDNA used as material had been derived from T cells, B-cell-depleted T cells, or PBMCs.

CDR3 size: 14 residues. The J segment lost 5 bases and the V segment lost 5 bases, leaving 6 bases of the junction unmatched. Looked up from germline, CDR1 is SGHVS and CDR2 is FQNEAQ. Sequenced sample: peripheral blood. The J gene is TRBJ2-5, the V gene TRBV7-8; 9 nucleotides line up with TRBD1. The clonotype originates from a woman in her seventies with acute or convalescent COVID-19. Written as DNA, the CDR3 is TGTGCCAGCAGCCGGGACAGGGTATGGGAGACCCAGTACTTC. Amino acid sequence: CASSRDRVWETQYF.